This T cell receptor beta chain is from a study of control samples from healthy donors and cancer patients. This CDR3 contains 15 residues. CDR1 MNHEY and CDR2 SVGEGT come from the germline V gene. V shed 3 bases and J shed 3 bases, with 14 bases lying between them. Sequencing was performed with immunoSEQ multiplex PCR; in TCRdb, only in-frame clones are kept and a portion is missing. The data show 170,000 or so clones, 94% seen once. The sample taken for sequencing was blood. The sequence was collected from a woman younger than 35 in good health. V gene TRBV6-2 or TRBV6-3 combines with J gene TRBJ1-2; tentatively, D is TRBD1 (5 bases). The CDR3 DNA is TGTGCCAGCAGTTATTGGGGACGCTTCGACTATGGCTACACCTTC. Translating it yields CASSYWGRFDYGYTF.